What follows describes a single T cell receptor (beta chain). Its antigen is unknown. Sequenced by immunoSEQ multiplex PCR; TCRdb stores in-frame clones only, minus some. Altogether about 200,000 clones are present, over 75% being singletons, with the ten largest covering 2% to 2.5%. These data originate in a study of cytomegalovirus exposure and HLA in healthy donors. Study-wide findings and caveats: The study flagged about 150 TCR beta chains as cytomegalovirus-associated. Generally TCR sequences proved uncommon, though certain public TCRs appeared in numerous donors.

The clonotype comes from a woman under 30 in good health and CMV-seropositive. Sequencing was done on a sample of PBMCs.

The CDR3 region has the DNA TGTGCCAGTAGTATCAGGGGTGACACTGAAGCTTTCTTT. Translated: CASSIRGDTEAFF. V is TRBV19 and J is TRBJ1-1; maybe TRBD1 (6 bases). CDR3 size: 13 residues. The V end lost 3 bases, the J end lost 3 bases, and 8 bases lay between the germline ends. From germline, CDR1 is LNHDA and CDR2 SQIVND (reference sequence).